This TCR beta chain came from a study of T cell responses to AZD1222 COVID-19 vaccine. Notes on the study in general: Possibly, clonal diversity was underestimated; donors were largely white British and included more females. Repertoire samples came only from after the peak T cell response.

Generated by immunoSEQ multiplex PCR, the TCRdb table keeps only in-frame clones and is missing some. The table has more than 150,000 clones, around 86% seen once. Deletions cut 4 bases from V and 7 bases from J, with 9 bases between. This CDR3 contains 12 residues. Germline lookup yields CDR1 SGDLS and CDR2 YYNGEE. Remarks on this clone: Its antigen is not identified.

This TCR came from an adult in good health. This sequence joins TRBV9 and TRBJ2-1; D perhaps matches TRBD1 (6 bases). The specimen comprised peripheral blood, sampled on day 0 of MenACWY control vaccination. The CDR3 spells CASSLTGNEQFF. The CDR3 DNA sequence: TGTGCCAGCAGCCTTACAGGGAATGAGCAGTTCTTC.